These 16 T cell receptor beta chains came from one sample sequenced in a study of blood T cell repertoires in COVID-19. The protocol was immunoSEQ multiplex PCR, while the TCRdb copy is restricted to in-frame clones and leaves out a portion. The data hold about 130,000 clones, with approximately 83% observed a single time. The material sequenced was peripheral blood. The receptors originated from a man aged 40-49 years with active or convalescent COVID-19.

V usage is TRBV7-9 and J usage is TRBJ2-3; 9 positions match TRBD1. Germline trimming cut 2 bases from V and 7 bases from J; bases unmatched to any gene: 16. CDR3 length: 18 residues. Germline CDR1 SEHNR, CDR2 FQNEAQ (reference sequence). The CDR3 coding sequence is TGTGCCAGCAGCTTAAAATGGGCGGACAGGGGCTTGACGCATACGCAGTATTTT. It translates to CASSLKWADRGLTHTQYF.

This chain links TRBV7-2 with TRBJ2-4; perhaps TRBD1 as D (6 bases). The V gene's germline CDR1 is SGHTA and CDR2 FQGNSA. Trimming took 4 bases from V and 6 from J, leaving 13 bases between them. The CDR3 extends over 14 amino acids. The CDR3 region is CASSSTGSTNIQYF. CDR3 nucleotide sequence: TGTGCCAGCAGCTCAACAGGGAGTACAAACATTCAGTACTTC.

V and J are TRBV7-8 and TRBJ2-2; 14 bases align to TRBD2. Germline trimming cut 5 bases from V and 4 bases from J; bases unmatched to any gene: 9. The CDR3 totals 18 residues. Germline V gene sequence: CDR1 SGHVS, CDR2 FQNEAQ. CDR3 loop: CASSLPGTSGGPTGELFF. The CDR3 DNA sequence: TGTGCCAGCAGCCTCCCTGGGACTAGCGGGGGACCCACCGGGGAGCTGTTTTTT.

This chain connects TRBV9 to TRBJ2-3, with D hard to call. This CDR3 contains 17 residues. Germline CDR1 is SGDLS and CDR2 is YYNGEE. V was shortened by 0 bases and J by 3 bases, with 17 bases between the two germline ends. The CDR3 region has the DNA TGTGCCAGCAGCGTAGAGAGAGGTGTCTTACAAACAGATACGCAGTATTTT. Its translation is CASSVERGVLQTDTQYF. Filled out from reference TRBV9 and TRBJ2-3, the complete variable domain reads DSGVTQTPKHLITATGQRVTLRCSPRSGDLSVYWYQQSLDQGLQFLIQYYNGEERAKGNILERFSAQQFPDLHSELNLSSLELGDSALYFCASSVERGVLQTDTQYFGPGTRLTVL.

Details on this clone: At one end the junction does not follow the germline gene, possibly because of a read error. The V call is TRBV12-3 or TRBV12-4, the J call TRBJ2-7, with 11 nucleotides matching TRBD2. The CDR3 consists of 13 residues. The CDR3 region is CASRLAGGPEQYF. In nucleotides, the CDR3 is TGTGCCAGCAGGTTAGCGGGGGGGCCGGAGCAGTACTTC.

CDR3 amino acids: CASSTGTHSYEQYF. DNA of the CDR3: TGTGCCAGCAGCACCGGGACTCATTCCTACGAGCAGTACTTC. The chain couples TRBV7-2 to TRBJ2-7, with D perhaps TRBD2 (6 bases). The V and J ends lost 5 bases and 1 base respectively, with 12 bases between them. The CDR3 covers 14 residues. CDR1 and CDR2 (germline): SGHTA, FQGNSA. The complete variable domain, with remaining parts taken from reference TRBV7-2 and TRBJ2-7, reads GAGVSQSPSNKVTEKGKDVELRCDPISGHTALYWYRQSLGQGLEFLIYFQGNSAPDKSGLPSDRFSAERTGGSVSTLTIQRTQQEDSAVYLCASSTGTHSYEQYFGPGTRLTVT.

The chain couples TRBV6-5 to TRBJ1-1; TRBD1 is a possible D gene (6 bases). The CDR3 spans 15 residues. Germline V gene lookup returns CDR1 MNHEY and CDR2 SVGAGI. The V gene lost 2 bases and the J gene lost 11 bases, with 21 bases spanning the gap. DNA for the CDR3: TGTGCCAGCAGTTACCCGACACAGGGAGTCCGGAAGGCTTTCTTT. Residues: CASSYPTQGVRKAFF.

This chain joins TRBV5-1 and TRBJ1-6; possible D gene TRBD1, 6 bases. This CDR3 is 13 amino acids long. Trimming removed 7 bases at V and 5 bases at J, with 10 bases between. CDR1 is SGHRS, CDR2 YFSETQ, per germline. The CDR3 spells CASARTDNSPLHF. The CDR3, as DNA: TGCGCCAGCGCCCGGACAGATAATTCACCCCTCCACTTT.

V usage is TRBV3-1 (or the pseudogene TRBV3-2) and J usage is TRBJ2-1; 8 nucleotides line up with TRBD2. The CDR3 extends over 15 amino acids. V lost 6 bases to trimming and J lost 8 bases; unmatched junction nucleotides: 12. Germline V gene sequence: CDR1 LGHDT, CDR2 YNNKEL (reference sequence). The CDR3 DNA is TGTGCCAGCAGGACCGGGACTAGTTTTTACGATGAGCAGTTCTTC. It encodes CASRTGTSFYDEQFF.

The rearrangement links TRBV4-1 to TRBJ2-7, with 11 bases identical to TRBD2. This CDR3 comprises 17 residues. Germline lookup yields CDR1 MGHRA and CDR2 YSYEKL. V dropped 1 base and J dropped 3; count of bases not matched to a gene: 8. In DNA form, the CDR3 reads TGCGCCAGCAGCCAAGGAGTGAGGCTAGCGGGGGGCTACGAGCAGTACTTC. This codes for CASSQGVRLAGGYEQYF.

The V and J genes are TRBV7-9 and TRBJ1-2; a weak D match, TRBD1 (5 bases). Trimming pared 1 base from V and 6 bases from J, leaving 9 bases between. The germline V gene has CDR1 SEHNR and CDR2 FQNEAQ (reference sequence). This CDR3 is built from 13 residues. Written as DNA, the CDR3 is TGTGCCAGCAGCTTAGGGCCGGGGGATGGCTACACCTTC. Translated: CASSLGPGDGYTF.

The genes are TRBV6-4 and TRBJ2-7; 8 nucleotides line up with TRBD1. The CDR3 is 14 residues long. CDR1 is MRHNA, CDR2 SNTAGT, per germline. Trimming took 5 bases from V and 1 from J; bases not matched to a gene: 4. The CDR3 protein is CASSIDRGSYEQYF. The CDR3 coding sequence is TGTGCCAGCAGTATCGACAGGGGATCCTACGAGCAGTACTTC.

The chain recombines TRBV7-2 with TRBJ2-2; 7 bases align to TRBD2. Germline loops: CDR1 SGHTA, CDR2 FQGNSA. Trimming cost V 1 base and J 5 bases; bases outside gene matches: 4. CDR3 length: 15 amino acids. The DNA of the CDR3 is TGTGCCAGCAGCTTAGAGCTGCGGGGGACCGGGGAGCTGTTTTTT. Translated: CASSLELRGTGELFF.

The table lists this clone with many counts. V and J are TRBV4-2 and TRBJ1-2, with D possibly TRBD1 on 5 matching bases. The CDR3 sequence is 17 residues long. The V gene's germline CDR1 is LGHNA and CDR2 YNFKEQ. V was clipped by 0 bases and J by 7 bases, with 21 bases between them. CDR3 DNA sequence: TGTGCCAGCAGCCAAGATAAAGCCCGGGGGAATCAATCTGGCTACACCTTC. Protein sequence: CASSQDKARGNQSGYTF.

The rearrangement uses TRBV9 and TRBJ2-3; the match to TRBD2 covers 9 bases. Looked up from germline, CDR1 is SGDLS and CDR2 is YYNGEE. The CDR3 has 16 residues. Trimming cost V 4 bases and J 6 bases; bases outside gene matches: 12. Here the CDR3 reads CASSQGVAGGRDTQYF. CDR3 coding DNA: TGTGCCAGCAGCCAAGGGGTGGCGGGGGGGCGTGATACGCAGTATTTT.

The chain combines TRBV5-1 with TRBJ1-1; D is unresolved. The CDR3 sequence is 13 residues long. Germline values: CDR1 SGHRS, CDR2 YFSETQ. V lost 2 bases and J 0 bases, leaving 5 bases between the germline ends. This CDR3 is CASSFLLNTEAFF. The CDR3 DNA sequence: TGCGCCAGCAGCTTCTTATTGAACACTGAAGCTTTCTTT.